A single sample is the source of the 32 T cell receptor beta chains below, sequenced in a study of early T cells in non-severe SARS-CoV-2 infection. MiXCR, applied by TCRdb to the 5' RACE reads, yields one record per CDR3 protein. The data hold 46,000 or so distinct CDR3 sequences, with about 12% observed a single time. Sequenced input: whole blood. The receptors shown here come from an adult who was a healthcare worker with PCR-confirmed SARS-CoV-2 infection or an uninfected control (not recorded which).

This sequence joins TRBV9 and TRBJ2-7; D call uncertain. The CDR3 spans 14 residues. The germline V and J ends were trimmed by 0 bases and 0 bases, with 7 bases remaining between them. Per the germline V gene, CDR1 is SGDLS and CDR2 is YYNGEE. The CDR3 sequence is CASSVEDISYEQYF. Written as DNA, the CDR3 is TGTGCCAGCAGCGTAGAAGACATCTCCTACGAGCAGTACTTC.

This clonotype was detected only a few times. The chain links TRBV7-9 to TRBJ2-5; a weak D match, TRBD2 (5 bases). V was shortened by 5 bases and J by 2 bases, with 12 bases between the two germline ends. This CDR3 region has 14 residues. From germline, CDR1 is SEHNR and CDR2 FQNEAQ (reference sequence). In nucleotides, the CDR3 is TGTGCCAGCAGCGCAATCCGGGGACAAGAGACCCAGTACTTC. The encoded protein is CASSAIRGQETQYF. The variable domain in full, completed from reference TRBV7-9 and TRBJ2-5, reads DTGVSQNPRHKITKRGQNVTFRCDPISEHNRLYWYRQTLGQGPEFLTYFQNEAQLEKSRLLSDRFSAERPKGSFSTLEIQRTEQGDSAMYLCASSAIRGQETQYFGPGTRLLVL.

This clonotype was picked up many times. The rearrangement joins TRBV20-1 to TRBJ1-1; 9 bases map to TRBD1. Germline assignment: CDR1 DFQATT and CDR2 SNEGSKA (reference sequence). The junction had 11 bases not matched to a gene; V was cut back by 3 bases and J by 3 bases. This CDR3 is 16 amino acids long. The CDR3 protein is CSASPRDRVWYTEAFF. DNA for the CDR3: TGCAGTGCTAGCCCCCGGGACAGGGTCTGGTACACTGAAGCTTTCTTT.

This clonotype was recorded many times. The J gene is TRBJ2-7, the V gene TRBV5-1; maybe TRBD1 (6 bases). The germline V gene has CDR1 SGHRS and CDR2 YFSETQ. Trimming removed 2 bases from V and 6 bases from J, with 15 bases in between. The CDR3 is made up of 14 amino acids. The CDR3 is CASSFAGALREQYF. In DNA form, the CDR3 reads TGCGCCAGCAGCTTCGCAGGGGCACTTCGCGAGCAGTACTTC.

This clonotype appeared many times. The chain is built from TRBV20-1 and TRBJ2-3, with 11 positions matching TRBD2. V gave up 5 bases and J gave up 2 bases; unmatched junction bases: 18. CDR3 length: 19 amino acids. Germline V lookup: CDR1 DFQATT, CDR2 SNEGSKA (reference sequence). This CDR3 is CSAVIAPGLADLSTDTQYF. Written as DNA, the CDR3 is TGCAGTGCTGTTATCGCACCGGGACTAGCGGACCTCTCCACAGATACGCAGTATTTT.

The table lists this clonotype with many counts. The genes are TRBV28 and TRBJ1-5, with D unclear. The V and J ends lost 2 bases and 6 bases respectively, with 5 bases between them. Germline-derived CDR1 and CDR2 are MDHEN and SYDVKM. The CDR3 is 12 amino acids. The CDR3 is CASSLASQPQHF. CDR3 DNA sequence: TGTGCCAGCAGTTTAGCCAGTCAGCCCCAGCATTTT.

This clonotype appeared a few times. The genes are TRBV11-2 and TRBJ2-3; TRBD2 matches 7 bases. V shed 3 bases and J 0 bases; nucleotides not matched to a gene: 6. CDR1 is SGHAT and CDR2 is FQNNGV in the germline V gene. This CDR3 spans 16 amino acids. The CDR3 coding sequence is TGTGCCAGCAGCTTTTTCCAGCGGGGTAGCACAGATACGCAGTATTTT. It translates to CASSFFQRGSTDTQYF.

This clonotype has only a few counts. The gene calls are TRBV28 and TRBJ2-7; D could derive from TRBD1 or TRBD2 (5 bases each). The germline V gene has CDR1 MDHEN and CDR2 SYDVKM. V lost 10 bases and J lost 2, with 12 bases in between. The CDR3 totals 12 residues. The CDR3 DNA reads as TGTGCCACCGGGACCTCTACCTACGAGCAGTACTTC. Translation: CATGTSTYEQYF.

This clonotype has a count of ten or more. The chain uses TRBV6-6 and TRBJ2-6; TRBD1 might be the D (5 bases). From germline, CDR1 is MNHNY and CDR2 SVGAGI (reference sequence). V lost 7 bases, J lost 1 base, and 8 bases lay in between. The CDR3 is made up of 14 amino acids. CDR3 nucleotide sequence: TGTGCCAGCAAAGGGGTTTCTGGGGCCAACGTCCTGACTTTC. The encoded protein is CASKGVSGANVLTF.

This clonotype was picked up many times. The V call is TRBV7-2, the J call TRBJ2-7; D ambiguous. Germline assignment: CDR1 SGHTA and CDR2 FQGNSA. The CDR3 has 11 amino acids. Trimming left V 2 bases short and J 8 bases short, with 7 bases between. CDR3 DNA sequence: TGTGCCAGCAGCTTAAGTGCTAAGCAGTACTTC. Amino acid sequence: CASSLSAKQYF.

The chain joins TRBV5-1 to TRBJ2-7; 8 bases are a match to TRBD2. With 0 bases clipped from V and 0 bases from J, the junction kept 8 bases outside the gene matches. The germline V gene encodes CDR1 SGHRS and CDR2 YFSETQ. CDR3 length: 17 residues. CDR3 in DNA: TGCGCCAGCAGCTTGGCCAGAGCGGGAGCCACCTCCTACGAGCAGTACTTC. Translating it yields CASSLARAGATSYEQYF.

This clonotype has more than one count but fewer than ten. A junction boundary mismatches the germline segment, possibly from a read error. The J gene is TRBJ2-7, the V gene TRBV5-1, with 14 bases lining up with TRBD2. Germline V gene data show CDR1 as SGHRS and CDR2 as YFSETQ. The CDR3 covers 14 residues. The CDR3 is CASSLDPGLAGGGF. CDR3 DNA: TGCGCCAGCAGCTTGGATCCCGGACTAGCGGGAGGAGGCTTC.

This clonotype was counted at least ten times. The chain is built from TRBV27 and TRBJ2-7; 11 nucleotides agree with TRBD2. Looked up from germline, CDR1 is MNHEY and CDR2 is SMNVEV (reference sequence). The V segment lost 3 bases and the J segment 1 base; nucleotides outside the gene matches: 11. This CDR3 region has 18 residues. The CDR3 sequence is CASSFQGPRLAGSYEQYF. The CDR3 region has the DNA TGTGCCAGCAGTTTCCAGGGCCCTCGACTAGCGGGATCCTACGAGCAGTACTTC.

The rearrangement joins TRBV20-1 to TRBJ2-1; 10 bases map to TRBD1. From germline, CDR1 is DFQATT and CDR2 SNEGSKA (reference sequence). This CDR3 is built from 13 residues. V shed 5 bases and J 7 bases; nucleotides not matched to a gene: 5. CDR3 sequence reads: CSAATGGFNEQFF. For the CDR3, the DNA is TGCAGTGCTGCGACAGGGGGCTTTAATGAGCAGTTCTTC.

This clonotype was counted many times. V and J are TRBV6-6 and TRBJ1-6, with TRBD1 matching 8 bases. The CDR3 extends over 13 amino acids. Germline V gene data show CDR1 as MNHNY and CDR2 as SVGAGI (reference sequence). V was clipped by 5 bases and J by 12 bases; unmatched bases: 6. CDR3 protein: CASSRGTGRPLHF. In DNA form, the CDR3 reads TGTGCCAGCAGTCGCGGGACAGGTCGACCCCTCCACTTT.

This clonotype showed up many times. V gene TRBV6-6 combines with J gene TRBJ1-4, with 10 positions matching TRBD1. The germline V gene has CDR1 MNHNY and CDR2 SVGAGI (reference sequence). The V and J ends lost 7 bases and 3 bases, in that order; junction bases with no gene match: 14. This CDR3 has 18 amino acids. The DNA of the CDR3 is TGTGCCAGCACACGCCGGGACAGGGGAAGGTTGGCTAATGAAAAACTGTTTTTT. Translated: CASTRRDRGRLANEKLFF.

The sample holds a few counts of this clonotype. The rearrangement uses TRBV12-3 or TRBV12-4 and TRBJ2-1; the match to TRBD1 covers 11 bases. With V trimmed by 6 bases and J by 4 bases, 11 bases remained unmatched. The CDR3 covers 17 residues. The CDR3 protein is CASRGTGGDRGYNEQFF. CDR3 coding DNA: TGTGCCAGCAGAGGGACAGGGGGTGATAGGGGGTACAATGAGCAGTTCTTC.

This clonotype was seen more than once but under ten times. The rearrangement joins TRBV27 to TRBJ1-1, with a possible D match to TRBD1 (5 bases). Germline assignment: CDR1 MNHEY and CDR2 SMNVEV (reference sequence). CDR3 length: 11 residues. V gave up 3 bases and J gave up 10 bases, with 9 bases separating them. CDR3 in amino acids: CASSFEGLAFF. CDR3 coding DNA: TGTGCCAGCAGTTTTGAGGGGCTAGCTTTCTTT.

V usage is TRBV5-1 and J usage is TRBJ1-1; 7 positions agree with TRBD1. The CDR3 extends over 15 amino acids. V was clipped by 3 bases and J by 7 bases; unmatched bases: 12. Looked up from germline, CDR1 is SGHRS and CDR2 is YFSETQ. In DNA, the CDR3 is TGCGCCAGCAGCTCCCCCCAACAGACAGGGAATGAAGCTTTCTTT. Amino acid sequence: CASSSPQQTGNEAFF.

This clonotype has a count of ten or more. This chain joins TRBV5-1 and TRBJ1-4; 7 nucleotides line up with TRBD1. The length of the CDR3 is 15 residues. V trimming: 0 bases; J trimming: 3 bases; junction bases outside the gene matches: 2. Per germline, CDR1 SGHRS and CDR2 YFSETQ. The CDR3 sequence is CASSLAGQPNEKLFF. The CDR3 DNA sequence: TGCGCCAGCAGCTTGGCGGGACAGCCTAATGAAAAACTGTTTTTT.

The J gene is TRBJ1-6, the V gene TRBV2; no firm D call. Trimming shortened V by 6 bases and J by 6 bases, and 18 bases separated the two germline ends. CDR1 is SNHLY and CDR2 is FYNNEI in the germline V gene. This CDR3 is built from 16 residues. CDR3 bases: TGTGCCAGCAGATTTAGCCGCGCGGAGGCTAATTCACCCCTCCACTTT. This codes for CASRFSRAEANSPLHF. The full variable domain, rest sourced from reference TRBV2 and TRBJ1-6, is EPEVTQTPSHQVTQMGQEVILRCVPISNHLYFYWYRQILGQKVEFLVSFYNNEISEKSEIFDDQFSVERPDGSNFTLKIRSTKLEDSAMYFCASRFSRAEANSPLHFGNGTRLTVT.

This chain links TRBV28 with TRBJ2-5; 7 bases are shared with TRBD1. The CDR3 contains 14 residues. The ends lost 6 bases at V and 4 bases at J; junction bases unmatched: 8. The germline V gene has CDR1 MDHEN and CDR2 SYDVKM. The CDR3 bases are TGTGCCAGCAGGCTACAGGGGTTACCAGAGACCCAGTACTTC. It specifies CASRLQGLPETQYF.

This clonotype turned up a few times. The gene calls are TRBV6-5 and TRBJ1-2; possibly TRBD1 for D (5 bases). The CDR3 length is 14 residues. The germline gives CDR1 MNHEY, CDR2 SVGAGI. V was trimmed by 6 bases and J by 1 base, leaving 12 bases between them. CDR3 sequence: CASRLKGNNYGYTF. The CDR3 DNA reads TGTGCCAGCAGATTAAAGGGGAATAACTATGGCTACACCTTC.

This clonotype was detected many times. This sequence joins TRBV7-2 and TRBJ2-1, with a tentative D call TRBD2 (6 bases). This CDR3 is built from 13 residues. Germline loops: CDR1 SGHTA, CDR2 FQGNSA. V was shortened by 5 bases and J by 10 bases, with 15 bases between the two germline ends. CDR3 sequence: CASSPGGRGEQFF. The CDR3 region has the DNA TGTGCCAGCAGCCCCGGGGGTAGGGGAGAGCAGTTCTTC.

Regarding this clonotype: Given a much more abundant clone one base away, this may be a read error. V is TRBV6-5 and J is TRBJ1-5; D is unresolved. The germline CDR1 and CDR2 sequences are MNHEY and SVGAGI. CDR3 size: 13 residues. CDR3 loop: CASSSGYNQPLHF. CDR3 nucleotides: TGTGCCAGCAGTTCAGGCTATAATCAGCCCCTGCATTTT.

The gene calls are TRBV5-1 and TRBJ2-5; D unresolved. Germline V gene data show CDR1 as SGHRS and CDR2 as YFSETQ. Trimming took 2 bases from V and 3 from J, leaving 2 bases between them. This CDR3 comprises 11 residues. For the CDR3, the DNA is TGCGCCAGCAGCTTCAAAGAGACCCAGTACTTC. Amino acids: CASSFKETQYF.

The gene calls are TRBV20-1 and TRBJ1-6, with D maybe TRBD1 (5 bases). V lost 3 bases and J lost 6, with 15 bases in between. The CDR3 is 15 residues long. In germline, CDR1 is DFQATT, CDR2 SNEGSKA (reference sequence). CDR3 region: CSASRGGIGNSPLHF. The CDR3 DNA is TGCAGTGCTAGTAGGGGCGGTATCGGTAATTCACCCCTCCACTTT.

This clonotype was counted many times. The rearrangement uses TRBV20-1 and TRBJ2-1; 7 bases are shared with TRBD1. The V gene end was trimmed by 1 base and the J gene end by 6 bases; junction bases not matched to a gene: 6. The CDR3 is 14 amino acids. The germline V gene encodes CDR1 DFQATT and CDR2 SNEGSKA (reference sequence). Here the CDR3 reads CSARVDRVGNEQFF. CDR3 bases: TGCAGTGCTAGAGTTGACAGGGTAGGCAATGAGCAGTTCTTC.

The rearrangement joins TRBV16 to TRBJ1-1; 7 bases agree with TRBD1. The CDR3 is 15 residues long. V was pared by 2 bases and J by 1 base, with 4 bases of the junction left unmatched. Germline values: CDR1 KGHSY, CDR2 FQNENV. CDR3 nucleotide sequence: TGTGCCAGCAGCCAAAGGGACAGCAGGAACACTGAAGCTTTCTTT. Translation gives CASSQRDSRNTEAFF.

This clonotype was counted between two and nine times. The CDR3 is CASSPGQGKYEQYF. CDR3 in DNA: TGCGCCAGCAGCCCGGGACAGGGAAAATACGAGCAGTACTTC. This chain connects TRBV5-1 to TRBJ2-7, with TRBD1 matching 9 bases. CDR1 SGHRS and CDR2 YFSETQ come from the germline V gene. The V gene end was trimmed by 4 bases and the J gene end by 4 bases; junction bases not matched to a gene: 6. The CDR3 length is 14 residues.

The sample holds many counts of this clonotype. The rearrangement links TRBV24-1 to TRBJ2-6; no definite D call. Germline lookup yields CDR1 KGHDR and CDR2 SFDVKD. Trimming took 5 bases from V and 2 from J, leaving 3 bases between them. CDR3 length: 13 amino acids. In nucleotides, the CDR3 is TGTGCCACCAGTGTGACTGGGGCCAACGTCCTGACTTTC. This translates into CATSVTGANVLTF.

At least ten counts were recorded for this clonotype. The chain links TRBV5-1 to TRBJ2-3; the match to TRBD2 covers 10 bases. The V segment lost 5 bases and the J segment 5 bases; nucleotides outside the gene matches: 14. The CDR3 has 17 amino acids. Germline V gene data show CDR1 as SGHRS and CDR2 as YFSETQ. The CDR3 spells CASRPPLAGARGDTQYF. The CDR3 DNA sequence: TGCGCCAGCAGGCCACCTCTAGCGGGAGCTAGGGGAGATACGCAGTATTTT.